Shown below are 17 T cell receptor beta chains from a single sample sequenced in a study of T cells in Graves' hyperthyroidism and ophthalmopathy. TCR beta CDR3 regions were amplified from RNA transcripts. First-round RT-PCR targeting the TCR CDR3 was performed with the HTBI primer set. TCRdb independently ran MiXCR on the multiplex PCR reads; one entry per CDR3 protein. Among 550,000 to 700,000 distinct CDR3 sequences listed, approximately 15% were seen once. Sequencing was carried out using blood. The receptor set was obtained from a woman between 40 and 50 years old with Graves' ophthalmopathy.

This clonotype was seen repeatedly, ten times or more. The chain uses TRBV12-3 or TRBV12-4 and TRBJ1-1; no definite D call. V lost 10 bases to trimming and J lost 4 bases, with 13 bases between them. CDR3 size: 12 residues. CDR3 sequence reads: CAIRSEGTEAFF. The CDR3 region has the DNA TGTGCCATCCGGTCGGAGGGCACTGAAGCTTTCTTT.

This chain links TRBV20-1 with TRBJ2-4; D is unclear. V was pared by 4 bases and J by 12 bases, with 16 bases between. The CDR3 sequence is 12 residues long. Germline lookup yields CDR1 DFQATT and CDR2 SNEGSKA (reference sequence). The CDR3 sequence is CSANRVTNAQYF. In DNA, the CDR3 is TGCAGTGCTAATCGCGTAACAAACGCTCAGTACTTC.

This clonotype was observed many times. The gene calls are TRBV3-1 and TRBJ2-5; TRBD2 matches 9 bases. After removal of 4 bases from V and 4 bases from J, the junction contained 7 bases not matched to a gene. CDR1 is LGHDT, CDR2 YNNKEL, per germline (reference sequence). The CDR3 has 15 residues. The CDR3 DNA reads TGTGCCAGCAGCCCAGGGCGGGAGGGCCGAGAGACCCAGTACTTC. This encodes CASSPGREGRETQYF.

This clonotype was detected ten times or more. This chain uses TRBV6-5 with TRBJ2-7, with 10 bases aligning to TRBD2. The V gene end was trimmed by 4 bases and the J gene end by 3 bases; junction bases not matched to a gene: 3. Germline loops: CDR1 MNHEY, CDR2 SVGAGI. CDR3 length: 14 amino acids. The CDR3 coding sequence is TGTGCCAGCAGTTCTAGCGGGAGAGACTACGAGCAGTACTTC. Amino acids: CASSSSGRDYEQYF.

This clonotype was seen at least ten times. This chain connects TRBV20-1 to TRBJ1-3, with 7 nucleotides matching TRBD1. CDR1 and CDR2 from the germline V gene are DFQATT and SNEGSKA (reference sequence). The CDR3 covers 14 residues. Losses at the gene ends were 6 bases for V and 3 bases for J; bases not matched to a gene: 8. Here the CDR3 reads CSAQQGISGNTIYF. CDR3 nucleotide sequence: TGCAGTGCACAACAGGGGATCAGTGGAAACACCATATATTTT.

This clonotype was seen ten or more times. The rearrangement links TRBV2 to TRBJ2-7; D remains unclear. The germline CDR1 and CDR2 sequences are SNHLY and FYNNEI. V lost 4 bases, J lost 2 bases, and 9 bases lay in between. The CDR3 is 13 amino acids. The CDR3 spells CASSVAVAYEQYF. DNA for the CDR3: TGTGCCAGCAGTGTGGCGGTGGCCTACGAGCAGTACTTC.

Written as DNA, the CDR3 is TGTGCTAGTGGTTTGGAATCAGGAGAGACCCAGTACTTC. Protein sequence: CASGLESGETQYF. This sequence joins TRBV12-5 and TRBJ2-5; no firm D call. Germline assignment: CDR1 LGHNT and CDR2 FRNRAP. Trimming took off 1 base at V and 4 bases at J, with 7 bases between the two ends. The CDR3 totals 13 residues.

This clonotype has a handful of counts. The chain links TRBV15 to TRBJ2-5, with 15 bases aligning to TRBD2. There are 16 residues in the CDR3. Germline CDR1 and CDR2: LNHNV and YYDKDF (reference sequence). V trimming: 0 bases; J trimming: 4 bases; junction bases outside the gene matches: 0. The CDR3 bases are TGTGCCACCAGCAGAGAGGGACTAGCGGGAGGAGAGACCCAGTACTTC. Amino acid sequence: CATSREGLAGGETQYF.

The table lists this clonotype with many counts. The V call is TRBV28, the J call TRBJ2-2; tentatively, D is TRBD1 (6 bases). V lost 5 bases to trimming and J lost 1 base, with 8 bases between them. CDR1 is MDHEN and CDR2 is SYDVKM in the germline V gene. The CDR3 has 14 residues. The DNA of the CDR3 is TGTGCCAGCAGTGGACAGATGAACACCGGGGAGCTGTTTTTT. This gives the protein CASSGQMNTGELFF.

Many counts were recorded for this clonotype. This rearrangement joins TRBV6-1 to TRBJ2-7; D is possibly TRBD2 (5 bases). Trimming pared 5 bases from V and 0 bases from J, leaving 11 bases between. The CDR3 is made up of 14 amino acids. Germline V CDR1 and CDR2: MNHNS, SASEGT. CDR3 sequence reads: CASSQLRDSYEQYF. The CDR3 region has the DNA TGTGCCAGCAGTCAACTCCGGGACTCCTACGAGCAGTACTTC.

This clonotype has a count of ten or more. This chain connects TRBV28 to TRBJ2-4; D not resolved. CDR1 and CDR2 (germline): MDHEN, SYDVKM. The CDR3 has 14 amino acids. V lost 3 bases and J lost 0, with 6 bases in between. This CDR3 is CASSFELAKNIQYF. CDR3 DNA sequence: TGTGCCAGCAGTTTCGAGTTAGCCAAAAACATTCAGTACTTC.

This clonotype turned up a few times. The chain employs TRBV7-8 and TRBJ1-5, with 10 bases fitting TRBD1. The V gene end was trimmed by 5 bases and the J gene end by 3 bases; junction bases not matched to a gene: 4. The germline gives CDR1 SGHVS, CDR2 FQNEAQ. This CDR3 is 15 amino acids long. The DNA of the CDR3 is TGTGCCAGCAGCACAGGGACAGGGGTCAATCAGCCCCAGCATTTT. As protein: CASSTGTGVNQPQHF. The full variable domain, in which reference TRBV7-8 and TRBJ1-5 provide the parts outside the CDR3, is GAGVSQSPRYKVAKRGQDVALRCDPISGHVSLFWYQQALGQGPEFLTYFQNEAQLDKSGLPSDRFFAERPEGSVSTLKIQRTQQEDSAVYLCASSTGTGVNQPQHFGDGTRLSIL.

This clonotype was seen at least ten times. The chain couples TRBV12-3 or TRBV12-4 to TRBJ1-2; TRBD1 matches 11 bases. The CDR3 is made up of 17 amino acids. After removal of 4 bases from V and 8 bases from J, the junction contained 15 bases not matched to a gene. The CDR3 sequence is CASSSTRTGGFFPGYTF. The DNA for the CDR3 is TGTGCCAGCAGTTCGACCCGGACAGGGGGCTTTTTTCCCGGCTACACCTTC.

This clonotype was observed many times. The chain carries TRBV29-1 and TRBJ1-2; 8 bases are shared with TRBD1. Germline V lookup: CDR1 SQVTM, CDR2 ANQGSEA. The CDR3 has 16 residues. V dropped 2 bases and J dropped 3; count of bases not matched to a gene: 11. The chain's CDR3 is CSVERATGGGDYGYTF. CDR3 nucleotide sequence: TGCAGCGTTGAAAGGGCCACAGGGGGTGGAGACTATGGCTACACCTTC.

The J gene is TRBJ2-7, the V gene TRBV20-1; D may be TRBD1 (6 bases). Germline V gene data show CDR1 as DFQATT and CDR2 as SNEGSKA (reference sequence). CDR3 length equals 16 residues. Between the trimmed V and J ends, which lost 0 bases and 0 bases, there was a span of 15 bases. CDR3 loop: CSARDAGDRGSYEQYF. The CDR3 nucleotides are TGCAGTGCTAGAGATGCAGGGGATAGGGGCTCCTACGAGCAGTACTTC.

The sample holds many counts of this clonotype. This chain's CDR3 is CSASKANDEQYF. In nucleotides, the CDR3 is TGCAGTGCTAGTAAAGCAAATGACGAGCAGTACTTC. This chain links TRBV20-1 with TRBJ2-7; D is ambiguous. CDR1 is DFQATT and CDR2 is SNEGSKA in the germline V gene (reference sequence). V was cut by 3 bases and J by 5 bases, with 11 bases left in between. The CDR3 has 12 residues.

The chain combines TRBV12-3 or TRBV12-4 with TRBJ1-2; the match to TRBD1 covers 10 bases. Trimming at V came to 6 bases and at J to 6 bases, leaving 7 bases not matched to a gene. The CDR3 has 14 amino acids. The CDR3 sequence: CASRARGTGDGYTF. The CDR3 bases are TGTGCCAGCAGGGCCCGCGGGACAGGGGATGGCTACACCTTC.